Presented here are 19 T cell receptor beta chains from one specimen sequenced in a study of OX40 agonist ivuxolimab in advanced cancers. Generated by immunoSEQ multiplex PCR, the TCRdb table keeps only in-frame clones and is missing some. The sample contains roughly 69,000 clones, 85% to 95% of which appear only once. Source: CD4+ or CD8+ T cells sorted from blood, taken in a trial of the OX40 agonist ivuxolimab. The source is an adult with an advanced solid tumor such as melanoma, head and neck, liver or kidney cancer.

This sequence joins TRBV5-1 and TRBJ2-1, with 8 positions matching TRBD2. The length of the CDR3 is 14 residues. Trimming removed 4 bases from V and 5 bases from J; junction bases left unmatched: 5. Per the germline V gene, CDR1 is SGHRS and CDR2 is YFSETQ. This CDR3 is CASSPGTRHNEQFF. The CDR3 DNA is TGCGCCAGCAGCCCAGGGACTAGACACAATGAGCAGTTCTTC.

About this clone: The identical CDR3 is also encoded by other nucleotide sequences in the sample. The chain's CDR3 is CASRQGSTDTQYF. The DNA for the CDR3 is TGCGCCAGCAGACAGGGAAGCACAGATACGCAGTATTTT. The genes are TRBV5-1 and TRBJ2-3, with a weak D call TRBD1 (6 bases). V lost 5 bases to trimming and J lost 0 bases, with 7 bases between them. The CDR3 totals 13 residues. The V gene's germline CDR1 is SGHRS and CDR2 YFSETQ.

The chain is built from TRBV5-6 and TRBJ2-7; D not resolved. The CDR3 extends over 12 amino acids. Germline CDR1 and CDR2: SGHDT and YYEEEE. Trimming removed 1 base at V and 3 bases at J, with 5 bases between. The chain's CDR3 is CASSLKVYEQYF. The CDR3, as DNA: TGTGCCAGCAGCTTGAAGGTCTACGAGCAGTACTTC.

As concerns this clone: The sample contains more than one DNA sequence encoding this CDR3. The chain links TRBV5-1 to TRBJ2-5; the D is unclear. Germline V gene lookup returns CDR1 SGHRS and CDR2 YFSETQ. The CDR3 has 11 amino acids. Trimming removed 0 bases from V and 3 bases from J, with 0 bases in between. Written as DNA, the CDR3 is TGCGCCAGCAGCTTGGAAGAGACCCAGTACTTC. As protein: CASSLEETQYF.

This sequence joins TRBV29-1 and TRBJ1-1; D ambiguous. V was cut by 4 bases and J by 0 bases, with 9 bases left in between. CDR3 size: 13 residues. Per the germline V gene, CDR1 is SQVTM and CDR2 is ANQGSEA. This chain's CDR3 is CSVVVGVNTEAFF. CDR3 in DNA: TGCAGCGTTGTAGTAGGTGTGAACACTGAAGCTTTCTTT.

This chain links TRBV28 with TRBJ1-5; D may be TRBD1 (6 bases). Germline V CDR1 and CDR2: MDHEN, SYDVKM. The CDR3 runs to 15 residues. V dropped 5 bases and J dropped 1 base, with 12 bases sitting between them. The CDR3 loop reads CASSPRGPSNQPQHF. For the CDR3, the DNA is TGTGCCAGCAGTCCCCGGGGGCCGAGCAATCAGCCCCAGCATTTT. Combining the CDR3 with reference TRBV28 and TRBJ1-5 gives the whole variable domain DVKVTQSSRYLVKRTGEKVFLECVQDMDHENMFWYRQDPGLGLRLIYFSYDVKMKEKGDIPEGYSVSREKKERFSLILESASTNQTSMYLCASSPRGPSNQPQHFGDGTRLSIL.

This chain uses TRBV2 with TRBJ2-6; D unresolved. CDR3 length: 15 amino acids. The germline V gene has CDR1 SNHLY and CDR2 FYNNEI. V lost 4 bases to trimming and J lost 4 bases, with 11 bases between them. The CDR3 DNA sequence: TGTGCCAGCAGTGTCGACGGCTGGGGGGCCAACGTCCTGACTTTC. Residues: CASSVDGWGANVLTF.

The chain employs TRBV29-1 and TRBJ2-7; D tentatively fits TRBD1 or TRBD2 (5 bases each). There are 13 residues in the CDR3. Trimming left V 3 bases short and J 5 bases short, with 14 bases between. The germline V gene encodes CDR1 SQVTM and CDR2 ANQGSEA. The CDR3: CSVDLRGAHEQYF. CDR3 coding DNA: TGCAGCGTTGACCTCCGAGGGGCCCACGAGCAGTACTTC.

V and J are TRBV5-3 and TRBJ1-5; D remains unclear. TRBV5-3 is an open reading frame whose function is uncertain. This CDR3 region has 13 residues. Trimming stripped 3 bases from V and 5 bases from J, with 9 bases between. Here the CDR3 DNA reads TGTGCCAGAAGCTCCCGACGGGATCAGCCCCAGCATTTT. Protein sequence: CARSSRRDQPQHF.

The J gene is TRBJ1-5, the V gene TRBV19; tentatively, D is TRBD1 (5 bases). This CDR3 has 15 amino acids. CDR1 is LNHDA and CDR2 is SQIVND in the germline V gene (reference sequence). V gave up 5 bases and J gave up 2 bases, with 13 bases separating them. DNA for the CDR3: TGTGCCAGTAGTCCTGGGGGTTTGGGCAATCAGCCCCAGCATTTT. Translation gives CASSPGGLGNQPQHF.

The sample holds one count of this clone. This sequence joins TRBV19 and TRBJ2-1; 8 nucleotides match TRBD2. Germline V gene sequence: CDR1 LNHDA, CDR2 SQIVND (reference sequence). The CDR3 has 14 residues. The V and J ends lost 3 bases and 7 bases, in that order; junction bases with no gene match: 5. In nucleotides, the CDR3 is TGTGCCAGTAGTATGAGCGGGAGTCGGAATGAGCAGTTCTTC. This encodes CASSMSGSRNEQFF.

CDR3 nucleotides: TGTGCCTGGAGTGCCACGGGAAGTTCTGGAAACACCATATATTTT. This translates into CAWSATGSSGNTIYF. The J gene is TRBJ1-3, the V gene TRBV30; the D is unclear. The V gene lost 1 base and the J gene lost 1 base, with 11 bases spanning the gap. CDR1 and CDR2 from the germline V gene are GTSNPN and SVGIG (reference sequence). The CDR3 runs 15 residues.

J is TRBJ2-1 and V is TRBV29-1, with D possibly matching TRBD1 (8 bases). The CDR3 totals 12 residues. CDR1 SQVTM and CDR2 ANQGSEA come from the germline V gene. V was shortened by 5 bases and J by 8 bases, with 13 bases between the two germline ends. The CDR3 loop reads CSVLTGGDEQFF. CDR3 bases: TGCAGCGTTTTAACAGGGGGGGATGAGCAGTTCTTC.

The V and J genes are TRBV6-5 and TRBJ2-5; 10 bases align to TRBD2. This CDR3 comprises 14 residues. Germline assignment: CDR1 MNHEY and CDR2 SVGAGI. Germline trimming cut 6 bases from V and 4 bases from J; bases unmatched to any gene: 5. The CDR3 sequence is CASRSAGGPETQYF. The CDR3 bases are TGTGCCAGCAGATCAGCGGGGGGGCCAGAGACCCAGTACTTC.

The chain couples TRBV28 to TRBJ1-1, with a possible D match to TRBD1 (5 bases). The germline gives CDR1 MDHEN, CDR2 SYDVKM. The CDR3 runs 16 residues. Trimming removed 7 bases at V and 4 bases at J, with 22 bases between. In nucleotides, the CDR3 is TGTGCCAGCACAGAGTTGGCGGGGCTTTTAACCACTGAAGCTTTCTTT. It is translated as CASTELAGLLTTEAFF.

This chain connects TRBV7-9 to TRBJ2-5; 13 bases line up with TRBD2. The germline gives CDR1 SEHNR, CDR2 FQNEAQ (reference sequence). The CDR3 length is 15 residues. The J segment lost 5 bases and the V segment lost 5 bases, leaving 5 bases of the junction unmatched. This CDR3 is CASSPGLAGVETQYF. The CDR3 DNA is TGTGCCAGCAGCCCAGGACTAGCGGGAGTTGAGACCCAGTACTTC.

This clone has only one observation. The J gene is TRBJ2-7, the V gene TRBV11-2; 7 positions agree with TRBD1. Losses at the gene ends were 5 bases for V and 5 bases for J; bases not matched to a gene: 9. The CDR3 length is 14 residues. The V gene's germline CDR1 is SGHAT and CDR2 FQNNGV. This CDR3 is CASSRTGRLNEQYF. For the CDR3, the DNA is TGTGCCAGCAGCAGGACAGGACGTTTAAACGAGCAGTACTTC. Together with reference TRBV11-2 and TRBJ2-7, the CDR3 gives the full variable domain: EAGVAQSPRYKIIEKRQSVAFWCNPISGHATLYWYQQILGQGPKLLIQFQNNGVVDDSQLPKDRFSAERLKGVDSTLKIQPAKLEDSAVYLCASSRTGRLNEQYFGPGTRLTVT.

The genes are TRBV5-1 and TRBJ2-1; 9 positions match TRBD2. Germline CDR1 reads SGHRS; CDR2 reads YFSETQ. The CDR3 is 15 amino acids. V was clipped by 5 bases and J by 2 bases; unmatched bases: 5. The CDR3 here is CASSPSGATYNEQFF. CDR3 sequence (DNA): TGCGCCAGCAGTCCTAGCGGGGCAACCTACAATGAGCAGTTCTTC.

The chain has TRBV9 and TRBJ2-7, with 8 bases fitting TRBD2. The CDR3 spans 15 residues. CDR1 is SGDLS, CDR2 YYNGEE, per germline. V shed 0 bases and J 1 base; nucleotides not matched to a gene: 3. CDR3 sequence reads: CASSVDPSGSYEQYF. Here the CDR3 DNA reads TGTGCCAGCAGCGTAGATCCTAGCGGGTCCTACGAGCAGTACTTC.